What follows are 11 T cell receptor beta chains derived from one specimen sequenced in a study of T-cell reconstitution after alpha-beta-depleted transplantation in children. Unique molecular identifiers were used in preparing the TCRbeta library. In TCRdb, the PCR reads were re-called with MiXCR into one record per CDR3 protein. The data contain hundreds of thousands of distinct CDR3 sequences, about a tenth of them singletons. Specimen: PBMCs, collected before TCRalphabeta/CD19-depleted stem cell transplant. The receptors here all came from a child in the first two years of life with acute myeloid leukemia, due to receive a stem cell transplant.

This clonotype was found many times. The CDR3 spells CASSLGLAGEPGANVLTF. Here the CDR3 DNA reads TGCGCCAGCAGCTTGGGTCTAGCGGGAGAACCTGGGGCCAACGTCCTGACTTTC. This chain connects TRBV5-1 to TRBJ2-6, with TRBD2 matching 10 bases. The CDR3 is 18 amino acids. Germline CDR1 and CDR2: SGHRS and YFSETQ. With 0 bases clipped from V and 2 bases from J, the junction kept 5 bases outside the gene matches. Drawing the rest from reference TRBV5-1 and TRBJ2-6, the complete variable domain is KAGVTQTPRYLIKTRGQQVTLSCSPISGHRSVSWYQQTPGQGLQFLFEYFSETQRNKGNFPGRFSGRQFSNSRSEMNVSTLELGDSALYLCASSLGLAGEPGANVLTFGAGSRLTVL.

The table lists this clonotype with many counts. The chain is built from TRBV18 and TRBJ2-7, with TRBD1 matching 7 bases. The germline gives CDR1 KGHSH, CDR2 LQKENI. V gave up 3 bases and J gave up 7 bases; unmatched junction bases: 9. The CDR3 is 14 amino acids. The CDR3 loop is CASSPNRGLREQYF. The CDR3 bases are TGTGCCAGCTCACCGAACAGGGGATTGAGGGAGCAGTACTTC.

This clonotype was counted many times. The chain is built from TRBV5-5 and TRBJ1-1, with a possible D match to TRBD1 (5 bases). Germline V gene data show CDR1 as SGHKS and CDR2 as YYEKEE (reference sequence). Trimming removed 4 bases at V and 1 base at J, with 14 bases between. This CDR3 is 15 amino acids long. CDR3: CASSDAPGTNTEAFF. The CDR3 region has the DNA TGTGCCAGCAGCGATGCCCCCGGGACGAACACTGAAGCTTTCTTT.

The rearrangement uses TRBV20-1 and TRBJ2-1; 9 bases align to TRBD2. With V trimmed by 5 bases and J by 3 bases, 8 bases remained unmatched. The CDR3 consists of 15 residues. Per the germline V gene, CDR1 is DFQATT and CDR2 is SNEGSKA (reference sequence). The CDR3 is CSAVPGTSYYNEQFF. In DNA form, the CDR3 reads TGCAGTGCTGTCCCCGGGACTAGCTACTACAATGAGCAGTTCTTC.

This rearrangement joins TRBV12-3 or TRBV12-4 to TRBJ2-7; 13 bases fit TRBD2. The CDR3 has 13 residues. The V gene end was trimmed by 6 bases and the J gene end by 6 bases; junction bases not matched to a gene: 2. CDR3 in amino acids: CASRTSGRIEQYF. The CDR3 coding sequence is TGTGCCAGCAGGACTAGCGGGAGGATCGAGCAGTACTTC.

V and J are TRBV4-2 and TRBJ2-7; D unclear. CDR3 length equals 13 residues. Germline values: CDR1 LGHNA, CDR2 YNFKEQ. Trimming stripped 0 bases from V and 2 bases from J, with 5 bases between. The CDR3 is CASSQEGPYEQYF. DNA for the CDR3: TGTGCCAGCAGCCAAGAAGGTCCCTACGAGCAGTACTTC.

This clonotype was picked up many times. The chain employs TRBV19 and TRBJ2-3, with D uncertain. CDR1 and CDR2 from the germline V gene are LNHDA and SQIVND (reference sequence). The CDR3 has 13 residues. The V end lost 5 bases, the J end lost 2 bases, and 8 bases lay between the germline ends. DNA of the CDR3: TGTGCCAGTAGTGTGGGTTTCACAGATACGCAGTATTTT. This translates into CASSVGFTDTQYF.

This clonotype has ten or more counts. At one end, the junction sequence differs from germline, possibly due to a read error. The chain couples TRBV7-2 to TRBJ1-4; D is undetermined. The CDR3 contains 12 residues. Germline values: CDR1 SGHTA, CDR2 FQGNSA. The DNA for the CDR3 is TGTGCCAGCAGCCCCGGGCGGCTCCAACTATTTTTT. Amino acids: CASSPGRLQLFF.

In this sample, this clonotype turned up many times. The DNA for the CDR3 is TGTGCCAGCAGATTCGCAACAGGGAACTATGGCTACACCTTC. Residues: CASRFATGNYGYTF. The V and J genes are TRBV7-9 and TRBJ1-2; D may be TRBD1 (6 bases). Between the trimmed V and J ends, which lost 6 bases and 2 bases, there was a span of 13 bases. The CDR3 sequence is 14 residues long. In germline, CDR1 is SEHNR, CDR2 FQNEAQ (reference sequence). The variable domain in full, completed from reference TRBV7-9 and TRBJ1-2, reads DTGVSQNPRHKITKRGQNVTFRCDPISEHNRLYWYRQTLGQGPEFLTYFQNEAQLEKSRLLSDRFSAERPKGSFSTLEIQRTEQGDSAMYLCASRFATGNYGYTFGSGTRLTVV.

This clonotype was counted ten times or more. The chain couples TRBV20-1 to TRBJ2-3; possibly TRBD2 for D (6 bases). Trimming shortened V by 6 bases and J by 4 bases, and 11 bases separated the two germline ends. The CDR3 consists of 12 residues. The germline gives CDR1 DFQATT, CDR2 SNEGSKA (reference sequence). The CDR3 protein is CSASGDADTQYF. CDR3 bases: TGCAGTGCGTCGGGGGACGCAGATACGCAGTATTTT.

This clonotype was recorded at least ten times. The chain combines TRBV4-2 with TRBJ2-2; maybe TRBD1 (6 bases). V was pared by 6 bases and J by 6 bases, with 17 bases between. The CDR3 has 15 amino acids. In germline, CDR1 is LGHNA, CDR2 YNFKEQ. The CDR3 is CASRTIQGWAGELFF. The CDR3 nucleotides are TGTGCCAGCAGAACGATACAGGGTTGGGCCGGGGAGCTGTTTTTT.